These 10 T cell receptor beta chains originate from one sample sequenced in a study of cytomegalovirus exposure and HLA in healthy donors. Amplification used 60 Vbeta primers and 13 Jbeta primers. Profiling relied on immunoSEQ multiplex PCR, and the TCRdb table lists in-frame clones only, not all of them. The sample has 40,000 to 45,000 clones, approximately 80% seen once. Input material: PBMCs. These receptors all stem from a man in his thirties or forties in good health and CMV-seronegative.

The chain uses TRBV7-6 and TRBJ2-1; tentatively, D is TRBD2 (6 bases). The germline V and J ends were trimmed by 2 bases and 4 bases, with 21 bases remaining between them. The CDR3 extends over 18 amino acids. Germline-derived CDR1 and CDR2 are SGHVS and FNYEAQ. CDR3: CASSLPPLGGIGYNEQFF. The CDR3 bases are TGTGCCAGCAGCTTACCCCCATTAGGCGGGATCGGTTACAATGAGCAGTTCTTC.

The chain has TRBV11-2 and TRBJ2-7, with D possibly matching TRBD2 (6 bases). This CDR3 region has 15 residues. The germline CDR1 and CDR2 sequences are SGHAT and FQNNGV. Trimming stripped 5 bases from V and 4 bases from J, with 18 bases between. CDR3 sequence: CASSLTRTIQYEQYF. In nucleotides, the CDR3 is TGTGCCAGCAGCCTCACCCGGACTATCCAGTACGAGCAGTACTTC.

This CDR3 is CASSLGPLAGLTDTQYF. The CDR3 region has the DNA TGCGCCAGCAGCTTGGGCCCCCTAGCGGGACTCACAGATACGCAGTATTTT. The V and J genes are TRBV5-1 and TRBJ2-3, with 9 bases that match TRBD2. The J segment lost 2 bases and the V segment lost 0 bases, leaving 7 bases of the junction unmatched. The CDR3 length is 17 residues. The germline V gene encodes CDR1 SGHRS and CDR2 YFSETQ.

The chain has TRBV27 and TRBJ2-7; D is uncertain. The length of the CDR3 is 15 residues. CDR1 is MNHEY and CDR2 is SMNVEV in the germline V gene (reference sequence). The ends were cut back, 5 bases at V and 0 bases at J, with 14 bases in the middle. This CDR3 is CASSPPQQASYEQYF. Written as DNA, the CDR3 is TGTGCCAGCAGTCCCCCCCAGCAGGCCTCCTACGAGCAGTACTTC.

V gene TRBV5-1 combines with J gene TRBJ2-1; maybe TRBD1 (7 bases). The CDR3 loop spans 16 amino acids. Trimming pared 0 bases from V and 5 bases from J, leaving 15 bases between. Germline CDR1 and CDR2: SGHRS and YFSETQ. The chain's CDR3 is CASSLAGRGGDNEQFF. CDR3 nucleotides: TGCGCCAGCAGCTTGGCCGGGAGAGGGGGCGACAATGAGCAGTTCTTC.

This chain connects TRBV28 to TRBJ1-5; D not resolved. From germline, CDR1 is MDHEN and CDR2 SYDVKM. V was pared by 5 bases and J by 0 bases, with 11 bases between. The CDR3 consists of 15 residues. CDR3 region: CASSLSGGSNQPQHF. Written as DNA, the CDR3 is TGTGCCAGCAGTCTAAGTGGAGGTAGCAATCAGCCCCAGCATTTT.

The CDR3 nucleotides are TGTGCCAGCAGTCAGGGAGGAAAACTGTTTTTT. It encodes CASSQGGKLFF. V and J are TRBV6-5 and TRBJ1-4; a possible D gene is TRBD1 (5 bases). Trimming left V 5 bases short and J 10 bases short, with 8 bases between. The CDR3 consists of 11 residues. Germline CDR1 MNHEY, CDR2 SVGAGI.

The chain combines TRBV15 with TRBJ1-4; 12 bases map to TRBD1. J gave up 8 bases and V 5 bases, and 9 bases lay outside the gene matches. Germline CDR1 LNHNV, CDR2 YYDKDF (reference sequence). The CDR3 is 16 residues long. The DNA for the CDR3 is TGTGCCACCAGCCTGGGGACCGGGACAGGGGGCGAAAAACTGTTTTTT. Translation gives CATSLGTGTGGEKLFF.

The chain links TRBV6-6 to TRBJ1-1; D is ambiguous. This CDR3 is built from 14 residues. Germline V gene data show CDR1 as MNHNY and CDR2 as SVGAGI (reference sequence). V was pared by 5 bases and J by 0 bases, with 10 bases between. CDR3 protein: CASSRGELNTEAFF. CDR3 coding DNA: TGTGCCAGCAGTCGCGGGGAGTTGAACACTGAAGCTTTCTTT.

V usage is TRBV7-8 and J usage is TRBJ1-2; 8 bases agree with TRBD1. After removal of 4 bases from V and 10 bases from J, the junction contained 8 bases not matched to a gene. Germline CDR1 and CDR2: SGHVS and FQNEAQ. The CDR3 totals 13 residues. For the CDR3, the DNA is TGTGCCAGCAGCTCTGACAGGGGCCTAGCCTACACCTTC. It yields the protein CASSSDRGLAYTF.